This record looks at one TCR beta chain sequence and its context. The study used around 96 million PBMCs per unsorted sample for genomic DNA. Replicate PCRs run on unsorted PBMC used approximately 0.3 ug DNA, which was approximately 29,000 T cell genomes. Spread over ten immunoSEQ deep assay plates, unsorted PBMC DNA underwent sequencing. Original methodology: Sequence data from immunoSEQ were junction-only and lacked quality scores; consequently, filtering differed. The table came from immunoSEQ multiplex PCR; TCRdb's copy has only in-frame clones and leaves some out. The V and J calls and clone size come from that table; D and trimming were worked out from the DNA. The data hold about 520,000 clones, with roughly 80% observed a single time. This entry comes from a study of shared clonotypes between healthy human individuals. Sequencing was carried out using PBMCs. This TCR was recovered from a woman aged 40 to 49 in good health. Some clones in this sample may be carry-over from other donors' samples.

CDR3 sequence reads: CASSLSGDSGNTIYF. The CDR3 nucleotides read TGCGCCAGCAGCTTGTCGGGGGACTCTGGAAACACCATATATTTT. The chain employs TRBV5-1 and TRBJ1-3; possible D gene TRBD1, 5 bases. The CDR3 consists of 15 residues. V lost 1 base and J 0 bases, leaving 8 bases between the germline ends. In germline, CDR1 is SGHRS, CDR2 YFSETQ.